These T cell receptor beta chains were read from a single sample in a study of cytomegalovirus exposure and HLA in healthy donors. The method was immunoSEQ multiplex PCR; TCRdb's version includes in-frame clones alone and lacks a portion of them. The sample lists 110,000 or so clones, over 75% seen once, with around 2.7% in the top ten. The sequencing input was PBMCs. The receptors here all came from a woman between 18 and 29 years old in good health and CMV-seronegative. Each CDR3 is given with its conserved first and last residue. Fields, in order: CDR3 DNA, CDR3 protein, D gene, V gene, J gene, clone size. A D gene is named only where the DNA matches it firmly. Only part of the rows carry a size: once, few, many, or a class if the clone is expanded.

CDR3 DNA: TGCGCCAGCAGCCCTGCAGCGGGACGAGAGACCCAGTACTTC
CDR3 protein: CASSPAAGRETQYF
D gene: TRBD2
V gene: TRBV4-3
J gene: TRBJ2-5
clone size: once

CDR3 DNA: TGTGCCAGCAGCAAGGGGTACAGCAATCAGCCCCAGCATTTT
CDR3 protein: CASSKGYSNQPQHF
D gene: .
V gene: TRBV28
J gene: TRBJ1-5
clone size: .

CDR3 DNA: TGTGCCAGCGGCCATATCTGGGGCGCTTTCTTT
CDR3 protein: CASGHIWGAFF
D gene: .
V gene: TRBV7-9
J gene: TRBJ1-1
clone size: .

CDR3 DNA: TGCGCCAGCAGCTTGGAGGATGGGGGGTTAACAGAGACCCAGTACTTC
CDR3 protein: CASSLEDGGLTETQYF
D gene: .
V gene: TRBV5-1
J gene: TRBJ2-5
clone size: .

CDR3 DNA: TGCGCCAGCAGTGAAACTTCGGTTTATGGCTACACCTTC
CDR3 protein: CASSETSVYGYTF
D gene: .
V gene: TRBV10-2
J gene: TRBJ1-2
clone size: .

CDR3 DNA: TGTGCCAGCAGCTTAAATCCTTGGACGGGACAGGGGAACACTGAAGCTTTCTTT
CDR3 protein: CASSLNPWTGQGNTEAFF
D gene: TRBD1
V gene: TRBV7-6
J gene: TRBJ1-1
clone size: .

CDR3 DNA: TGTGCCAGCAGACAAAACGGGGGACTAGCGGGAGGTAATGAGCAGTTCTTC
CDR3 protein: CASRQNGGLAGGNEQFF
D gene: TRBD2
V gene: TRBV28
J gene: TRBJ2-1
clone size: .

CDR3 DNA: TGTGCCAGCAGCTTGGAACGTTGGGTGGGCAGCTATGGCTACACCTTC
CDR3 protein: CASSLERWVGSYGYTF
D gene: .
V gene: TRBV5-8
J gene: TRBJ1-2
clone size: .

CDR3 DNA: TGTGCCAGCAGCTTTCGAAGGGGCTCAACTGAAGCTTTCTTT
CDR3 protein: CASSFRRGSTEAFF
D gene: .
V gene: TRBV7-2
J gene: TRBJ1-1
clone size: .

CDR3 DNA: TGTGCCAGCAGCCAAAACTATCAGGAGACCCAGTACTTC
CDR3 protein: CASSQNYQETQYF
D gene: .
V gene: TRBV14
J gene: TRBJ2-5
clone size: .

CDR3 DNA: TGTGCCAGCAGCTTAGTTCTAGCCGGGACCGGGGAGCTGTTTTTT
CDR3 protein: CASSLVLAGTGELFF
D gene: .
V gene: TRBV7-9
J gene: TRBJ2-2
clone size: .

CDR3 DNA: TGCGCCAGCAGCTTGGACAGCGGGGAGCTGTTTTTT
CDR3 protein: CASSLDSGELFF
D gene: .
V gene: TRBV5-1
J gene: TRBJ2-2
clone size: .

CDR3 DNA: TGTGCCAGCAGCCTCGACAGGGTTTATGGCTACACCTTC
CDR3 protein: CASSLDRVYGYTF
D gene: TRBD1
V gene: TRBV7-2
J gene: TRBJ1-2
clone size: .

CDR3 DNA: TGTGCCAGCAGTTACTCGAGGACAGGGGGCTCCTATGGCTACACCTTC
CDR3 protein: CASSYSRTGGSYGYTF
D gene: TRBD1
V gene: TRBV6-5
J gene: TRBJ1-2
clone size: few

CDR3 DNA: TGTGCCGCTCAGACAGGGCCCTATGGCTACACCTTC
CDR3 protein: CAAQTGPYGYTF
D gene: TRBD1
V gene: TRBV6-5
J gene: TRBJ1-2
clone size: few

CDR3 DNA: TGTGCCAGCAGTGACTCGGCAGGGAACACTGAAGCTTTCTTT
CDR3 protein: CASSDSAGNTEAFF
D gene: .
V gene: TRBV6-4
J gene: TRBJ1-1
clone size: .

CDR3 DNA: TGTGCCAGCAGCCAAGAGGATGCTGGAGGAGGTGAGCAGTTCTTC
CDR3 protein: CASSQEDAGGGEQFF
D gene: .
V gene: TRBV4-2
J gene: TRBJ2-1
clone size: once

CDR3 DNA: TGTGCCAGCAGTGTATCTAGCTACGAGCAGTTCTTC
CDR3 protein: CASSVSSYEQFF
D gene: .
V gene: TRBV2
J gene: TRBJ2-1
clone size: once

CDR3 DNA: TGTTCCAGCAGCTCTTTGGGGGGGTCGGGGCAAGAGACCCAGTACTTC
CDR3 protein: CSSSSLGGSGQETQYF
D gene: TRBD2
V gene: TRBV7-9
J gene: TRBJ2-5
clone size: few

CDR3 DNA: TGTGCCAGTAGTATAGATGGAGACTATGGCTACACCTTC
CDR3 protein: CASSIDGDYGYTF
D gene: .
V gene: TRBV19
J gene: TRBJ1-2
clone size: .

CDR3 DNA: TGTGCCAGCACCAATGAGGTGCCCTACGAGCAGTACTTC
CDR3 protein: CASTNEVPYEQYF
D gene: .
V gene: TRBV6-1
J gene: TRBJ2-7
clone size: .

CDR3 DNA: TGTGCAATAGGACAGGGCAATTCACCCCTCCACTTT
CDR3 protein: CAIGQGNSPLHF
D gene: TRBD1
V gene: TRBV11-3
J gene: TRBJ1-6
clone size: .

CDR3 DNA: TGTGCCAGCAGGGCCCAGGGGGGCACCGGGGAGCTGTTTTTT
CDR3 protein: CASRAQGGTGELFF
D gene: .
V gene: TRBV6-6
J gene: TRBJ2-2
clone size: .

CDR3 DNA: TGTGCCAGCAGCTTAGATTTAGCTTACAATGAGCAGTTCTTC
CDR3 protein: CASSLDLAYNEQFF
D gene: .
V gene: TRBV11-2
J gene: TRBJ2-1
clone size: .

CDR3 DNA: TGTGCCAGCAGCCCAAGGAGGACCCACATGAACACTGAAGCTTTCTTT
CDR3 protein: CASSPRRTHMNTEAFF
D gene: .
V gene: TRBV9
J gene: TRBJ1-1
clone size: .

CDR3 DNA: TGTGCCAGCAGTTACGAAGGGGGGGGCGGTTCACCCCTCCACTTT
CDR3 protein: CASSYEGGGGSPLHF
D gene: .
V gene: TRBV6-5
J gene: TRBJ1-6
clone size: .

CDR3 DNA: TGTGCCAGCAGCGTAGAGACAGGCGGATTCGATGAAGCTTTCTTT
CDR3 protein: CASSVETGGFDEAFF
D gene: .
V gene: TRBV9
J gene: TRBJ1-1
clone size: .

CDR3 DNA: TGTGCCATCAACGACAGGGAAAATGGCTACACCTTC
CDR3 protein: CAINDRENGYTF
D gene: TRBD1
V gene: TRBV10-3
J gene: TRBJ1-2
clone size: .

CDR3 DNA: TGTGCCAGCAGGGCCGGGGGGAACACTGAAGCTTTCTTT
CDR3 protein: CASRAGGNTEAFF
D gene: .
V gene: TRBV28
J gene: TRBJ1-1
clone size: .

CDR3 DNA: TGTGCCACTGGGACAGGGCGGAACACTGAAGCTTTCTTT
CDR3 protein: CATGTGRNTEAFF
D gene: TRBD1
V gene: TRBV6-1
J gene: TRBJ1-1
clone size: few

CDR3 DNA: TGTGCCATCAGTAACAGGCTAGATACGCAGTATTTT
CDR3 protein: CAISNRLDTQYF
D gene: .
V gene: TRBV10-3
J gene: TRBJ2-3
clone size: .

CDR3 DNA: TGTGCCAGCAGCTCCCCTCAGACAGGTCAATGGGAGACCCAGTACTTC
CDR3 protein: CASSSPQTGQWETQYF
D gene: .
V gene: TRBV28
J gene: TRBJ2-5
clone size: .

CDR3 DNA: TGTGCCACAACAGGGAGTAGTGGCAATCAGCCCCAGCATTTT
CDR3 protein: CATTGSSGNQPQHF
D gene: .
V gene: TRBV2
J gene: TRBJ1-5
clone size: .

CDR3 DNA: TGCGCCAGCAGTGAGGACTCTGAGGGGAACACTGAAGCTTTCTTT
CDR3 protein: CASSEDSEGNTEAFF
D gene: .
V gene: TRBV10-2
J gene: TRBJ1-1
clone size: .

CDR3 DNA: TGTGCCATCAGTGATAATCGTGGGACAGCTAATCAGCCCCAGCATTTT
CDR3 protein: CAISDNRGTANQPQHF
D gene: TRBD1
V gene: TRBV10-3
J gene: TRBJ1-5
clone size: .

CDR3 DNA: TGTGCCAGCAGACCCGGGGCAGGGGGCGGTCAGCCCCAGCATTTT
CDR3 protein: CASRPGAGGGQPQHF
D gene: TRBD1
V gene: TRBV5-5
J gene: TRBJ1-5
clone size: .

CDR3 DNA: TGTGCCAGCAGCTTGGGGGCTGATGAAGCTTTCTTT
CDR3 protein: CASSLGADEAFF
D gene: .
V gene: TRBV11-2
J gene: TRBJ1-1
clone size: .

CDR3 DNA: TGTGCCAGCAGCTTAACCCAGGGCGCAGATACGCAGTATTTT
CDR3 protein: CASSLTQGADTQYF
D gene: .
V gene: TRBV7-9
J gene: TRBJ2-3
clone size: .

CDR3 DNA: TGTGCCAGCAGTTTAGTAAGTCGAGGAGAGACCCAGTACTTC
CDR3 protein: CASSLVSRGETQYF
D gene: .
V gene: TRBV27
J gene: TRBJ2-5
clone size: .

CDR3 DNA: TGTGCCAGCAGTGAGGAGGGAAACTCACCCCTCCACTTT
CDR3 protein: CASSEEGNSPLHF
D gene: .
V gene: TRBV2
J gene: TRBJ1-6
clone size: .

CDR3 DNA: TGTGCCAGCAGTGAATGGCAGACAAACTATGGCTACACCTTC
CDR3 protein: CASSEWQTNYGYTF
D gene: .
V gene: TRBV2
J gene: TRBJ1-2
clone size: .

CDR3 DNA: TGTGCCAGCAACCCCAGGGGAAACACTGAAGCTTTCTTT
CDR3 protein: CASNPRGNTEAFF
D gene: .
V gene: TRBV6-5
J gene: TRBJ1-1
clone size: .

CDR3 DNA: TGTGCCACCAGCAGAGGGGTAGGCGGGGCCACAGATACGCAGTATTTT
CDR3 protein: CATSRGVGGATDTQYF
D gene: .
V gene: TRBV15
J gene: TRBJ2-3
clone size: .

CDR3 DNA: TGCGCCAGCACGTTCTTTGCGGGAGGGACCTACGAGCAGTACTTC
CDR3 protein: CASTFFAGGTYEQYF
D gene: TRBD2
V gene: TRBV5-1
J gene: TRBJ2-7
clone size: .

CDR3 DNA: TGTGCCAGCAGTCTAAACAGTCCTAACAATGAGCAGTTCTTC
CDR3 protein: CASSLNSPNNEQFF
D gene: .
V gene: TRBV2
J gene: TRBJ2-1
clone size: .

CDR3 DNA: TGCAGCGTCCAAGCGCCGGGCCCCCGGGGGTACCGGGAGCTGTTTTTT
CDR3 protein: CSVQAPGPRGYRELFF
D gene: .
V gene: TRBV29-1
J gene: TRBJ2-2
clone size: .

CDR3 DNA: TGTGCCAGCAGCTCCGGGACAGGAACCTTAGCTAACTATGGCTACACCTTC
CDR3 protein: CASSSGTGTLANYGYTF
D gene: TRBD1
V gene: TRBV2
J gene: TRBJ1-2
clone size: .

CDR3 DNA: TGTGCCAGCAGCTTACCGGGAGCTAACATTCAGTACTTC
CDR3 protein: CASSLPGANIQYF
D gene: .
V gene: TRBV5-4
J gene: TRBJ2-4
clone size: .

CDR3 DNA: TGTGCCAGCAGTCGTAATGTCAGGGGACGCGAGCAGTACTTC
CDR3 protein: CASSRNVRGREQYF
D gene: .
V gene: TRBV6-5
J gene: TRBJ2-7
clone size: .